The source of this TCR beta chain is a study of response to subunit inactivated influenza vaccine listed by TCRdb under 2018. For context, the study as a whole: Deep quantitative T cell receptor repertoire profiling was used in the study to track responses to a trivalent subunit inactivated influenza vaccine. The full study reports these points: According to the authors, only a limited number of new T cells may be recruited by each seasonal influenza vaccination.

On this clonotype: Its antigen remains unidentified. It has no much larger one-base neighbor in the sample; base qualities were not kept.

Library preparation used RT-PCR. Sequencing used an Illumina HiSeq 2500. TCRdb passed the public sequencing reads through fastp at Q25 and MiXCR, retaining productive beta sequences. One record per CDR3 amino acid sequence lists the most common genes and DNA. Present in this sample are around 570,000 distinct CDR3 sequences, 11% of which were seen just once. Jointly, the top ten make up more than 9.5% of the sample. The same specimen was also included in a second study, on T cells expressing NK-cell markers. Taken from the second paper: TCR beta cDNA libraries were made by 5'RACE template switching that added a universal primer site and unique molecular identifiers. TCR beta-chain repertoires were profiled in sorted CD3+CD56+NKG2C+, CD3+CD56+NKG2C- and CD3+CD56-NKG2C+ T-cell subsets from about 8 donors. Among the eight sequenced donors, only one was HCMV-seronegative, while the other seven were HCMV-seropositive. In several experiments an anti-gammadeltaTCR antibody was added to restrict sorting to alphabetaTCR-expressing T cells. For five or six donors, the dominant CD3+CD56+NKG2C+ clonotypes were among the top 10 CD8+ clonotypes and accounted for about 1.0-7.0% of CD8+ T cells. Those dominant clonotypes were again the most abundant among CD3+CD56-NKG2C+ cells in a few donors, at about 28.3-65%. Whether the expanded NKG2C-expressing T cell clones were specific for HCMV antigens remained unclear. The study sequenced eight donors, all healthy volunteers chosen at random: three men and five women. HCMV-specific IgG was detected in serum with a commercial ELISA kit to determine HCMV serostatus. Ficoll density gradient centrifugation was used to isolate peripheral blood mononuclear cells from blood. For six donors, bulk peripheral blood T-cell repertoires were additionally sequenced from unsorted PBMC. cDNA synthesis was primed from the TCR beta constant segment and was followed by two successive PCR amplification steps. Sequencing of the libraries produced 2 x 150 bp reads on Illumina HiSeq 2000/2500, MiSeq or NextSeq. MIGEC was used to demultiplex reads and group reads by UMI, and MiTCR was used to assemble and quantify clonotypes. Only TCR cDNA sequences supported by at least two reads were kept to exclude erroneous sequences. Downstream repertoire analysis used the tcR package, and clonotypes were matched across fractions by CDR3 nucleotide sequence plus V segment. VDJmatch was used to annotate antigen specificity against VDJdb, with one amino acid substitution in CDR3 allowed.

The sequenced sample was PBMCs from blood, obtained on the day of vaccination. This receptor was identified in a man aged 45 to 65 who received an inactivated influenza vaccine. Donor details come from another sample of the same person, matched by shared clones.

Read as DNA, the sequence is TGTGCCACCTCAACCACCCCTAGCGGGCAGATATACGAGCAGTACTTC. Its product reads: CATSTTPSGQIYEQYF. The chain uses TRBV19 and TRBJ2-7; 8 of the junction bases match TRBD2. Per the germline V gene (reference sequence), LNHDA is the CDR1 and SQIVND is the CDR2. The germline V end is reduced by 10 bases and the J end by 4 bases; junction bases left unmatched: 18. Taken from cysteine to phenylalanine, the CDR3 has 16 residues. Of all the DNA, just the CDR3 is kept, 48 bases in frame from base 1. The full variable domain, completed from the reference TRBV19 and TRBJ2-7 proteins outside the CDR3, reads DGGITQSPKYLFRKEGQNVTLSCEQNLNHDAMYWYRQDPGQGLRLIYYSQIVNDFQKGDIAEGYSVSREKKESFPLTVTSAQKNPTAFYLCATSTTPSGQIYEQYFGPGTRLTVT.